The T cell receptor beta chain under discussion was sequenced for a study of blood T cell repertoires in COVID-19. Study information: Sources were T cells, B-cell-depleted T cells, or PBMCs; the material itself was cDNA or gDNA.

During active infection, Seattle patients enrolled and were then monitored through disease. Authors' processing steps: The assay estimated nucleated cells by amplifying reference gene primers. Assay used: immunoSEQ multiplex PCR; TCRdb lists only in-frame clones, some missing. D and trimming come from the DNA, and the V and J calls and clone size come from that table. Of roughly 340,000 clones in the sample, 88% are singletons; the top ten hold more than 5.5%. Per germline, CDR1 MGHRA and CDR2 YSYEKL. This CDR3 is 16 amino acids long. V gave up 4 bases and J gave up 2 bases, with 17 bases separating them.

The source material was peripheral blood. The chain combines TRBV4-1 with TRBJ1-1; perhaps TRBD1 as D (6 bases). The clonotype comes from a woman aged 70-85 years with COVID-19, enrolled during active disease. For the CDR3, the DNA is TGCGCCAGCAGCCCGAAACCGGGACAACCTAACACTGAAGCTTTCTTT. This translates into CASSPKPGQPNTEAFF.